A selection of T cell receptor beta chains follows, all from one sample in a study of cytotoxic CD8 clonotypes in ibrutinib-treated CLL. This table comes from immunoSEQ multiplex PCR, and its TCRdb copy is limited to in-frame clones, with some not included. The table lists around 160,000 clones, 70% to 90% of them singletons. The sequenced sample was PBMCs, obtained at disease progression, from a patient treated with ibrutinib. Receptors were obtained from a human donor with chronic lymphocytic leukemia. CDR3s leave out the opening cysteine and the closing phenylalanine or tryptophan.

CDR3 length: 18
J gene: TRBJ2-2
V gene: TRBV19
CDR3 protein: ASSTQNMGLAGGRPGELF

CDR3 length: 14
J gene: TRBJ1-5
V gene: TRBV7-9
CDR3 protein: ASSPARTDSNQPQH

CDR3 length: 11
J gene: TRBJ1-1
V gene: TRBV30
CDR3 protein: AWSREGGTEAF

CDR3 length: 11
J gene: TRBJ2-5
V gene: TRBV10-1
CDR3 protein: ASSINRGETQY

CDR3 length: 12
J gene: TRBJ1-1
V gene: TRBV19
CDR3 protein: ASRWDSLYTEAF

CDR3 length: 15
J gene: TRBJ1-2
V gene: TRBV5-1
CDR3 protein: ASSLAAGGWLDYGYT

CDR3 length: 9
J gene: TRBJ2-7
V gene: TRBV27
CDR3 protein: ASSNRYEQY

CDR3 length: 13
J gene: TRBJ1-1
V gene: TRBV5-1
CDR3 protein: ASSLDRGHMTEAF

CDR3 length: 11
J gene: TRBJ1-1
V gene: TRBV19
CDR3 protein: ASSTEVNTEAF

CDR3 length: 12
J gene: TRBJ2-2
V gene: TRBV6-1
CDR3 protein: ASSDWLNTGELF

CDR3 length: 15
J gene: TRBJ2-7
V gene: TRBV27
CDR3 protein: ASSPNFSGLSSYEQY

CDR3 length: 12
J gene: TRBJ2-1
V gene: TRBV5-1
CDR3 protein: ASSLRNRYNEQF

CDR3 length: 12
J gene: TRBJ1-5
V gene: TRBV27
CDR3 protein: ASSRGTANQPQH

CDR3 length: 9
J gene: TRBJ1-5
V gene: TRBV28
CDR3 protein: ASSLNQPQH

CDR3 length: 12
J gene: TRBJ1-3
V gene: TRBV5-1
CDR3 protein: ASSLDRAGNTIY

CDR3 length: 13
J gene: TRBJ2-5
V gene: TRBV6-5
CDR3 protein: ASTPPLGSQETQY

CDR3 length: 13
J gene: TRBJ1-1
V gene: TRBV7-8
CDR3 protein: ASSRLGQGASEAF

CDR3 length: 17
J gene: TRBJ2-4
V gene: TRBV7-2
CDR3 protein: ASSLAASGSISAKNIQY

CDR3 length: 15
J gene: TRBJ2-2
V gene: TRBV5-1
CDR3 protein: ASSLGSQDSFFGELF

CDR3 length: 15
J gene: TRBJ1-2
V gene: TRBV27
CDR3 protein: ASRRTTGAKWNYGYT

CDR3 length: 12
J gene: TRBJ2-2
V gene: TRBV2
CDR3 protein: ASGVGSGTGELF

CDR3 length: 16
J gene: TRBJ1-4
V gene: TRBV14
CDR3 protein: ASSQPKTGRAIDEKLF